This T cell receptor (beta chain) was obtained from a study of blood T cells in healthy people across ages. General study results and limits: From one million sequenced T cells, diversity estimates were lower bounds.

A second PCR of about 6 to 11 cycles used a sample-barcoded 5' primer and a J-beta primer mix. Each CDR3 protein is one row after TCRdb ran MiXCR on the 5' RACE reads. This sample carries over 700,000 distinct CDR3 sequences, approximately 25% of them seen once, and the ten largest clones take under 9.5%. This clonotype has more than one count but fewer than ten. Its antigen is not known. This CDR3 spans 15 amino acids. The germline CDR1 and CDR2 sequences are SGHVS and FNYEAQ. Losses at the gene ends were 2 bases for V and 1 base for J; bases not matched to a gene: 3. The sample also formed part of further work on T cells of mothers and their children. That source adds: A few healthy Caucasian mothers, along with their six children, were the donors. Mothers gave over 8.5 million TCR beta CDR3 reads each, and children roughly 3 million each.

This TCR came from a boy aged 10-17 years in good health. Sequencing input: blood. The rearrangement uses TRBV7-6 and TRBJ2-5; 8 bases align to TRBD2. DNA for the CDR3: TGTGCCAGCAGCTTATCGGGAGGGCCCCAAGAGACCCAGTACTTC. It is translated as CASSLSGGPQETQYF.